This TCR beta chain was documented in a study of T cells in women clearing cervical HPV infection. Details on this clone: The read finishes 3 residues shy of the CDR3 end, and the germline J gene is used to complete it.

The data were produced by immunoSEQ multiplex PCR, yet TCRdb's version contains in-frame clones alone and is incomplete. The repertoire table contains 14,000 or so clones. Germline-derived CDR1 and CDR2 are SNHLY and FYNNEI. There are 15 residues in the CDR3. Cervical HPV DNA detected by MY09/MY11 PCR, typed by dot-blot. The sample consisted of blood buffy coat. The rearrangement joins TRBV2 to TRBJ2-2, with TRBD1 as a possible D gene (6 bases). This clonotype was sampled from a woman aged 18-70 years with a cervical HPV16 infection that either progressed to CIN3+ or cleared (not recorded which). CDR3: CASSSSQGGVQKLFF. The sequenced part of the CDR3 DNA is TGTGCCAGCAGCAGTTCACAGGGTGGAGTACAAAAG.